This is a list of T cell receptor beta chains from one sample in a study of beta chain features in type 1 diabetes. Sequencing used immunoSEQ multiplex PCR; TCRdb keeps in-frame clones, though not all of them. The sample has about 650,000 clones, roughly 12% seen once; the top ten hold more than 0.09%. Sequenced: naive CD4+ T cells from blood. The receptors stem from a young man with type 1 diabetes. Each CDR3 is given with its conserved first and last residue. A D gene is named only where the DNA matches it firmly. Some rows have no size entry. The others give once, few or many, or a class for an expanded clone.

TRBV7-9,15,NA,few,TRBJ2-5,TGTGCCAGCAGCTTAGGGACAGACCTTCGAGAGACCCAGTACTTC,CASSLGTDLRETQYF
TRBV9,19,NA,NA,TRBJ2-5,TGTGCCAGCAGCGTAGCTACAGGGACATCGACTATAGATCAAGAGACCCAGTACTTC,CASSVATGTSTIDQETQYF
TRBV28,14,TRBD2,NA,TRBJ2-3,TGTGCCAGCAGTTTACTCAACGGACTAGCGGGGGCTCATTTT,CASSLLNGLAGAHF
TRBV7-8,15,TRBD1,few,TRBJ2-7,TGTGCTTCCGGGACAGGGGTGACGTACCTCTACGAGCAGTACTTC,CASGTGVTYLYEQYF
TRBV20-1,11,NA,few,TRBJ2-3,TGCAGTGCTCAGGGACTAGATACGCAGTATTTT,CSAQGLDTQYF
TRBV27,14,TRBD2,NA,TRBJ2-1,TGTGCCAGCAGGACGACTAGCGGGGGCAATGAGCAGTTCTTC,CASRTTSGGNEQFF
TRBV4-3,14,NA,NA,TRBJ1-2,TGCGCCAGCAGCCAAGTAACGGGGTACTATGGCTACACCTTC,CASSQVTGYYGYTF
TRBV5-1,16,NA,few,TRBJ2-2,TGCGCCAGCAGCTTATCGGGTGGCAGGAACACCGGGGAGCTGTTTTTT,CASSLSGGRNTGELFF
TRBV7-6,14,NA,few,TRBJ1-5,TGTGCCAGCAGCTTAGGAACCGGCCCTCAGCCCCAGCATTTT,CASSLGTGPQPQHF
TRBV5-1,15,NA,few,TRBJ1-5,TGCGCCAGCAGCTTTGGGACCGACGAAAATCAGCCCCAGCATTTT,CASSFGTDENQPQHF
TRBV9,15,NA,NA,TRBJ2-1,TGTGCCAGCAGCGTAGGGGGTGAACATTACAATGAGCAGTTCTTC,CASSVGGEHYNEQFF
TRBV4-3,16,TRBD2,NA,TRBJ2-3,TGCGCCAGCAGCCGAGACCCTAGCGGGGAAGGAGGTACGCAGTATTTT,CASSRDPSGEGGTQYF
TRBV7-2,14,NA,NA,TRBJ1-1,TGTGCCAGCAGCCAGGGACCCCAGAACACTGAAGCTTTCTTT,CASSQGPQNTEAFF
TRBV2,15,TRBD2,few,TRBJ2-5,TGTGCCATAGCCGGGACTAGCGGATTACAAGAGACCCAGTACTTC,CAIAGTSGLQETQYF
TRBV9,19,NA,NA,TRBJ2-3,TGTGCCAGCAGCGTAGGAGGGTCGGGAGAGGCCCTTAGGACAGATACGCAGTATTTT,CASSVGGSGEALRTDTQYF
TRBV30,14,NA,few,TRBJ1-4,TGTGCCTGGAGTGTAGGGGGGTTAGGTGAAAAACTGTTTTTT,CAWSVGGLGEKLFF
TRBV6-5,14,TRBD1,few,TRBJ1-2,TGTGCCATACGGCGGACAGGGCGGAACTATGGCTACACCTTC,CAIRRTGRNYGYTF
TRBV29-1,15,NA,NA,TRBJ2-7,TGCAGCGTTGACAAGGCCGGCCAGGGAAACTACGAGCAGTACTTC,CSVDKAGQGNYEQYF
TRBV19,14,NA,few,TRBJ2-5,TGTGCCAGTAGTATTAAGGACAGTCAAGAGACCCAGTACTTC,CASSIKDSQETQYF
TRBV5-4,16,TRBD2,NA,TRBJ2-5,TGTGCCAGCAGCCCCCGGACTAGCGGGGACCAAGAGACCCAGTACTTC,CASSPRTSGDQETQYF
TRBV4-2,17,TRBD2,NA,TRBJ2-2,TGTGCCAGCAGCCAAGGCAGCGGGGGGGGTTATAGTGGGGAGCTGTTTTTT,CASSQGSGGGYSGELFF
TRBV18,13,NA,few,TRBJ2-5,TGTGCCAGCTCACCACAGGGAGGAGAGACCCAGTACTTC,CASSPQGGETQYF
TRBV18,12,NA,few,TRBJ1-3,TGTGCCAGCTCACCAGAGGGAAACACCATATATTTT,CASSPEGNTIYF
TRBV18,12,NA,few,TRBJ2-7,TGTGCCAGCTCAGCTAGCTCCTACGAGCAGTACTTC,CASSASSYEQYF
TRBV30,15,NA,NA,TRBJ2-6,TGTGCCTGGGTGACAGGGACTTCTGGGGCCAACGTCCTGACTTTC,CAWVTGTSGANVLTF
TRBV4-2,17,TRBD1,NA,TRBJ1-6,TGTGCCAGCAGCTTCCGGGACAGAGAAATTAAAGCTTCACCCCTCCACTTT,CASSFRDREIKASPLHF
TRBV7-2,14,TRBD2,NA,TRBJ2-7,TGTGCCAGCAGAGGGGGGACTAGTGGATACGAGCAGTACTTC,CASRGGTSGYEQYF
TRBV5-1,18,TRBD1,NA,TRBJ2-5,TGCGCCAGCAGCCCTGGCGGGACAGGGGGCCCTCACCAAGAGACCCAGTACTTC,CASSPGGTGGPHQETQYF
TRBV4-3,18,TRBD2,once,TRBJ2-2,TGCGCCAGCAGCCAAGAGGCCATGGGTCTAGCGGGAACCGGGGAGCTGTTTTTT,CASSQEAMGLAGTGELFF
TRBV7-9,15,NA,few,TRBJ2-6,TGTGCCAGCAGCTTAGCTTCGGCTGGGGCCAACGTCCTGACTTTC,CASSLASAGANVLTF
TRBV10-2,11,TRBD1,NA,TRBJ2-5,TGCGCCAGCAGGGAAGACAGGGGCCACCACTTC,CASREDRGHHF
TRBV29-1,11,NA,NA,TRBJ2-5,TGCAGCGTTGAAGATCGGGGGACCCAGTACTTC,CSVEDRGTQYF
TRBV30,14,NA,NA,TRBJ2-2,TGTGCCTGGAAAATCACTACGAACACCGGGGAGCTGTTTTTT,CAWKITTNTGELFF
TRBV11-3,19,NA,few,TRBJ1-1,TGTGCCAGCAGCTTAGATAGTCCGGGCCTAGGAGCCGAGAACACTGAAGCTTTCTTT,CASSLDSPGLGAENTEAFF
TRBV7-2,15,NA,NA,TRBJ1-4,TGTGCCAGCAGCGACGGTTATAGGGCTAATGAAAAACTGTTTTTT,CASSDGYRANEKLFF
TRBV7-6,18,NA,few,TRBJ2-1,TGTGCCAGCAGCTTAGCTGCCGCAGGCACGAGCTCCTACAATGAGCAGTTCTTC,CASSLAAAGTSSYNEQFF
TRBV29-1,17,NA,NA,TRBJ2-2,TGCAGCGTTTTCCGCCCGGGAGGGACAGCACACACCGGGGAGCTGTTTTTT,CSVFRPGGTAHTGELFF
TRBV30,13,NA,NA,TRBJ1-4,TGTGCCTGGAGGTCTCAGGTTAATGAAAAACTGTTTTTT,CAWRSQVNEKLFF
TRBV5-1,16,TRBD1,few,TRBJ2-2,TGCGCCAGCAGCTTACAGGGGCTAACGAACACCGGGGAGCTGTTTTTT,CASSLQGLTNTGELFF
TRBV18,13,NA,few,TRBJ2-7,TGTGCCAGCTCACCGGCGGCAGCCTACGAGCAGTACTTC,CASSPAAAYEQYF
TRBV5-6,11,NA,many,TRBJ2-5,TGTGCCAGCAGCTTGGAAGAGACCCAGTACTTC,CASSLEETQYF
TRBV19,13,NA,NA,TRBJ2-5,TGTGCCAGTAGTATGCTTCTTAAGGAGACCCAGTACTTC,CASSMLLKETQYF
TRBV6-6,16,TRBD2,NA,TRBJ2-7,TGTGCCAGCAGCCCGACGTATGGGACTAGCGAGAACGAGCAGTACTTC,CASSPTYGTSENEQYF
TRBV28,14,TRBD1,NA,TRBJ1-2,TGTGCCAGCAGTGAAACAGGGGGCCGAGGTGGCTACACCTTC,CASSETGGRGGYTF
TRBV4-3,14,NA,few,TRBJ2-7,TGCGCCAGCAGCCAAGATAGCAGGGCCGACGAGCAGTACTTC,CASSQDSRADEQYF
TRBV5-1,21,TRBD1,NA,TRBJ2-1,TGCGCCAGCAGCACCGGGGAAGGGGGCGGTAGTTGGGTTACGAACTACAATGAGCAGTTCTTC,CASSTGEGGGSWVTNYNEQFF
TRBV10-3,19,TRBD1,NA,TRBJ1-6,TGTGCCATCAGTCCGAAAGGGGGACAGGGGGCTTTCGTTAATTCACCCCTCCACTTT,CAISPKGGQGAFVNSPLHF
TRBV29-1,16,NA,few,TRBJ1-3,TGCAGCGTTGTTCGGGGCGACGGAAGCTCTGGAAACACCATATATTTT,CSVVRGDGSSGNTIYF
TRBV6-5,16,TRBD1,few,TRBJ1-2,TGTGCCAGCAGTTACACACTCCCGACAGGGGGATATGGCTACACCTTC,CASSYTLPTGGYGYTF
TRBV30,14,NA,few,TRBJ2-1,TGTGCCTGGAATCAGGGGAGCTCCTACAATGAGCAGTTCTTC,CAWNQGSSYNEQFF
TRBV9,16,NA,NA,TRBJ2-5,TGTGCCAGCAGCGTGTCTCTGGGGGGCAGGCAAGAGACCCAGTACTTC,CASSVSLGGRQETQYF
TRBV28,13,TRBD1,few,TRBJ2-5,TGTGCCAGCAGCGGACAGGGCCAAGAGACCCAGTACTTC,CASSGQGQETQYF
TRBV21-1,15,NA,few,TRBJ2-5,TGTGCCAGCTATTCGCCGCGGGACGGCCAAGAGACCCAGTACTTC,CASYSPRDGQETQYF
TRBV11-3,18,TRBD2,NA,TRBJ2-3,TGTGCCAGCAGCCGCCGGACCCAAGCGGGGGCCGCCACAGATACGCAGTATTTT,CASSRRTQAGAATDTQYF
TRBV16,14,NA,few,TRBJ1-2,TGTGCCAGCAGCCAATCATGGCGTTTGGAGGGCTACACCTTC,CASSQSWRLEGYTF
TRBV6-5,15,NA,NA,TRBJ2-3,TGTGCCAGCAGTTACTCGGTGGGGGACACAGATACGCAGTATTTT,CASSYSVGDTDTQYF
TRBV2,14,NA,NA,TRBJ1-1,TGTGCCAGCAGAAGAAGGGGCGAGAACACTGAAGCTTTCTTT,CASRRRGENTEAFF